These 21 T cell receptor beta chains came from one sample sequenced in a study of blood T cell repertoires in COVID-19. Clones were read by immunoSEQ multiplex PCR, and TCRdb kept only the in-frame ones, dropping some. The data hold 500,000 to 600,000 clones, with around nine tenths observed a single time. Sequenced input: peripheral blood. These receptor sequences come from a woman in her 50s with COVID-19, enrolled during active disease.

This chain connects TRBV7-3 to TRBJ2-7; 7 bases line up with TRBD1. The CDR3 totals 13 residues. The V gene end was trimmed by 4 bases and the J gene end by 5 bases; junction bases not matched to a gene: 5. From germline, CDR1 is SGHTA and CDR2 FQGTGA. The CDR3 is CASSSTGSHEQYF. As DNA, the CDR3 is TGTGCCAGCAGCTCGACAGGGAGCCACGAGCAGTACTTC. The variable domain in full, completed from reference TRBV7-3 and TRBJ2-7, reads GAGVSQTPSNKVTEKGKYVELRCDPISGHTALYWYRQSLGQGPEFLIYFQGTGAADDSGLPNDRFFAVRPEGSVSTLKIQRTERGDSAVYLCASSSTGSHEQYFGPGTRLTVT.

The rearrangement uses TRBV28 and TRBJ1-2, with D uncertain. Between the trimmed V and J ends, which lost 6 bases and 5 bases, there was a span of 16 bases. Germline-derived CDR1 and CDR2 are MDHEN and SYDVKM. This CDR3 region has 14 residues. For the CDR3, the DNA is TGTGCCAGCAGGACACAGCTCTCAGGATATGGCTACACCTTC. It codes for CASRTQLSGYGYTF.

DNA of the CDR3: TGTGCCAGTAGTAGCGGACAGACCTACTCTGGAAACACCATATATTTT. As protein: CASSSGQTYSGNTIYF. This chain links TRBV19 with TRBJ1-3, with D perhaps matching TRBD1 (6 bases). V gave up 4 bases and J gave up 0 bases, with 13 bases separating them. The CDR3 loop spans 16 amino acids. Germline CDR1 reads LNHDA; CDR2 reads SQIVND (reference sequence).

The chain has TRBV3-1 (or the pseudogene TRBV3-2) and TRBJ1-1; a possible D gene is TRBD1 (5 bases). The CDR3 spans 16 residues. V was shortened by 4 bases and J by 3 bases, with 18 bases between the two germline ends. Germline loops: CDR1 LGHDT, CDR2 YNNKEL (reference sequence). The CDR3, as DNA: TGTGCCAGCAGCCCATACGGGAGGGACGGAGACACTGAAGCTTTCTTT. As protein: CASSPYGRDGDTEAFF.

This chain connects TRBV6-5 to TRBJ2-7; 7 positions match TRBD1. The CDR3 covers 14 residues. V shed 5 bases, J shed 3 bases, and the junction held 7 bases outside the gene matches. Germline lookup yields CDR1 MNHEY and CDR2 SVGAGI. The CDR3 bases are TGTGCCAGCAGTAAGACAGGGTCGATCTACGAGCAGTACTTC. This encodes CASSKTGSIYEQYF.

This clone appeared once. V and J are TRBV24-1 and TRBJ1-2, with 9 bases lining up with TRBD1. Looked up from germline, CDR1 is KGHDR and CDR2 is SFDVKD. V shed 3 bases, J shed 2 bases, and the junction held 3 bases outside the gene matches. CDR3 length: 15 residues. For the CDR3, the DNA is TGTGCCACCAGTGATGGACAGGGGCGAAACTATGGCTACACCTTC. This gives the protein CATSDGQGRNYGYTF.

J is TRBJ2-2 and V is TRBV6-4, with 9 positions matching TRBD2. Germline V gene lookup returns CDR1 MRHNA and CDR2 SNTAGT. The CDR3 consists of 21 residues. V lost 2 bases, J lost 1 base, and 17 bases stayed unmatched. In DNA, the CDR3 is TGTGCCAGCAGTGACGAACCTACTAGCGGGCGATGCCACAGGAACACCGGGGAGCTGTTTTTT. This encodes CASSDEPTSGRCHRNTGELFF.

Remarks on this clone: In the same sample, other DNA sequences code for this CDR3. The genes are TRBV5-1 and TRBJ2-7, with D perhaps matching TRBD1 (5 bases). Per germline, CDR1 SGHRS and CDR2 YFSETQ. Trimming cost V 4 bases and J 0 bases, with 11 bases left between them. The CDR3 is 14 residues long. The CDR3 region is CASSPLTVSYEQYF. The CDR3 coding sequence is TGCGCCAGCAGCCCTTTGACAGTCTCCTACGAGCAGTACTTC.

This clone appeared a single time. The rearrangement uses TRBV28 and TRBJ2-2; D remains unclear. The V and J ends lost 3 bases and 7 bases respectively, with 3 bases between them. The CDR3 is made up of 11 amino acids. Germline CDR1 is MDHEN and CDR2 is SYDVKM. The CDR3 is CASSFGGELFF. CDR3 nucleotides: TGTGCCAGCAGTTTCGGCGGGGAGCTGTTTTTT. Supplemented by reference TRBV28 and TRBJ2-2, the full variable domain reads DVKVTQSSRYLVKRTGEKVFLECVQDMDHENMFWYRQDPGLGLRLIYFSYDVKMKEKGDIPEGYSVSREKKERFSLILESASTNQTSMYLCASSFGGELFFGEGSRLTVL.

This clone was counted once. CDR3 in DNA: TGCGCCAGCAATGGGGACAGAGCCTACGAGCAGTACTTC. Translated, it gives CASNGDRAYEQYF. The genes are TRBV5-1 and TRBJ2-7; 7 bases are shared with TRBD1. This CDR3 comprises 13 residues. CDR1 is SGHRS and CDR2 is YFSETQ in the germline V gene. V was clipped by 6 bases and J by 2 bases; unmatched bases: 5.

V is TRBV19 and J is TRBJ2-2; 7 bases align to TRBD2. With 7 bases clipped from V and 6 bases from J, the junction kept 8 bases outside the gene matches. Looked up from germline, CDR1 is LNHDA and CDR2 is SQIVND (reference sequence). The CDR3 loop spans 14 amino acids. The DNA for the CDR3 is TGTGCCAGTAATGTGGGAGGGCATCCCGGGGAGCTGTTTTTT. Translation gives CASNVGGHPGELFF.

This chain's CDR3 is CASSLRGGRNQPQHF. The CDR3 DNA follows: TGTGCCAGCAGCCTGAGAGGTGGCCGCAATCAGCCCCAGCATTTT. The chain joins TRBV5-6 to TRBJ1-5; D is uncertain. The CDR3 consists of 15 residues. Germline-derived CDR1 and CDR2 are SGHDT and YYEEEE. V lost 4 bases and J 2 bases, leaving 13 bases between the germline ends. The full variable domain, rest sourced from reference TRBV5-6 and TRBJ1-5, is DAGVTQSPTHLIKTRGQQVTLRCSPKSGHDTVSWYQQALGQGPQFIFQYYEEEERQRGNFPDRFSGHQFPNYSSELNVNALLLGDSALYLCASSLRGGRNQPQHFGDGTRLSIL.

V gene TRBV5-6 combines with J gene TRBJ2-1, with TRBD2 matching 13 bases. Looked up from germline, CDR1 is SGHDT and CDR2 is YYEEEE. The CDR3 extends over 18 amino acids. The J segment lost 0 bases and the V segment lost 4 bases, leaving 7 bases of the junction unmatched. This chain's CDR3 is CASSVGLAGASSYNEQFF. CDR3 coding DNA: TGTGCCAGCAGCGTCGGACTAGCGGGGGCTAGCTCCTACAATGAGCAGTTCTTC.

This clone was observed a single time. The V and J genes are TRBV25-1 and TRBJ2-3, with 9 bases identical to TRBD2. The length of the CDR3 is 14 residues. Germline loops: CDR1 MGHDK, CDR2 SYGVNS. V lost 9 bases, J lost 3 bases, and 7 bases stayed unmatched. The CDR3: CASARLAGTDTQYF. CDR3 sequence (DNA): TGTGCCAGTGCGCGGCTAGCGGGAACAGATACGCAGTATTTT. Supplemented by reference TRBV25-1 and TRBJ2-3, the full variable domain reads EADIYQTPRYLVIGTGKKITLECSQTMGHDKMYWYQQDPGMELHLIHYSYGVNSTEKGDLSSESTVSRIRTEHFPLTLESARPSHTSQYLCASARLAGTDTQYFGPGTRLTVL.

A single count supports this clone. The genes are TRBV10-2 and TRBJ1-2; D is unclear. The CDR3 runs to 13 residues. The germline V and J ends were trimmed by 6 bases and 4 bases, with 12 bases remaining between them. Germline CDR1 reads WSHSY; CDR2 reads SAAADI. The CDR3 coding sequence is TGCGCCAGCAGCGCCGAAGCTATCTATGGCTACACCTTC. Residues: CASSAEAIYGYTF.

The chain employs TRBV9 and TRBJ1-2; D gene unclear. From germline, CDR1 is SGDLS and CDR2 YYNGEE. This CDR3 comprises 13 residues. Trimming shortened V by 1 base and J by 0 bases, and 4 bases separated the two germline ends. This CDR3 reads CASSVSTNYGYTF. CDR3 bases: TGTGCCAGCAGCGTATCCACTAACTATGGCTACACCTTC.

V usage is TRBV19 and J usage is TRBJ1-1, with a weak D call TRBD1 (6 bases). V was pared by 3 bases and J by 3 bases, with 17 bases between. The CDR3 is 16 residues long. The germline V gene encodes CDR1 LNHDA and CDR2 SQIVND (reference sequence). CDR3 loop: CASSMGTFRWDTEAFF. CDR3 DNA: TGTGCCAGTAGTATGGGGACATTTCGATGGGACACTGAAGCTTTCTTT.

The chain uses TRBV7-3 and TRBJ2-1; no reliable D call. The CDR3 spans 15 residues. Trimming stripped 2 bases from V and 3 bases from J, with 11 bases between. Germline V gene lookup returns CDR1 SGHTA and CDR2 FQGTGA. This chain's CDR3 is CASSLQAVGYNEQFF. DNA of the CDR3: TGTGCCAGCAGCTTACAGGCAGTAGGCTACAATGAGCAGTTCTTC.

The J gene is TRBJ1-3, the V gene TRBV27; D remains ambiguous. Trimming left V 0 bases short and J 0 bases short, with 9 bases between. Germline CDR1 MNHEY, CDR2 SMNVEV (reference sequence). This CDR3 has 16 amino acids. This CDR3 is CASSLSYRSSGNTIYF. The CDR3 DNA reads as TGTGCCAGCAGTTTATCTTACAGATCCTCTGGAAACACCATATATTTT.

The chain is built from TRBV19 and TRBJ1-4; 9 bases line up with TRBD1. Germline values: CDR1 LNHDA, CDR2 SQIVND (reference sequence). The CDR3 has 15 residues. Germline trimming cut 5 bases from V and 5 bases from J; bases unmatched to any gene: 6. CDR3 sequence: CASSPLTGGNEKLFF. CDR3 DNA sequence: TGTGCCAGTAGTCCGCTGACAGGGGGGAATGAAAAACTGTTTTTT.

This clone was detected only once. The V gene is TRBV5-6, the J gene TRBJ1-2; 7 nucleotides agree with TRBD1. The CDR3 covers 14 residues. V lost 4 bases to trimming and J lost 1 base; unmatched junction nucleotides: 4. Germline V CDR1 and CDR2: SGHDT, YYEEEE. CDR3 residues: CASSQGDLNYGYTF. CDR3 sequence (DNA): TGTGCCAGCAGCCAGGGGGACCTTAACTATGGCTACACCTTC. Looking up the rest from reference TRBV5-6 and TRBJ1-2 gives the full variable domain: DAGVTQSPTHLIKTRGQQVTLRCSPKSGHDTVSWYQQALGQGPQFIFQYYEEEERQRGNFPDRFSGHQFPNYSSELNVNALLLGDSALYLCASSQGDLNYGYTFGSGTRLTVV.